Listed here is a single T cell receptor beta chain. Its cognate antigen is unknown. This may arise from a read error, as a much more abundant clone is one base away. This entry belongs to a study of tumor-infiltrating lymphocytes in primary liver carcinoma. Study observations and caveats: Significantly greater top-250-clone fractions characterized tumors relative to blood (p = 0.039).

The input was 450 to 550 ng total RNA; TCR beta cDNA was made from it with a constant-region primer. Libraries covering TCR beta were generated through three nested multiplex PCR rounds (using a slightly modified ARM-PCR). Rounds one and two of PCR, each of about 10 cycles, were primed with TRBV1-TRBV30 forward primers and a C-beta reverse primer. TCRdb re-derived calls from the multiplex PCR reads in MiXCR, one entry per CDR3 protein. The sample lists about 100,000 distinct CDR3 sequences, under 70% occurring once. Germline V gene sequence: CDR1 MDHEN, CDR2 SYDVKM. V lost 4 bases to trimming and J lost 8 bases, with 11 bases between them. This CDR3 is 13 amino acids long. Co-extraction of both nucleic acids (RNA and DNA) used about 19-33 mg of unsorted bulk tissue. Tumor samples all exceeded 80% viable tumor cells.

Sequencing was done on a sample of liver tumor tissue from sampling region 2. Subset defined: tumor region T2, inferior pole. The chain uses TRBV28 and TRBJ2-2; D is perhaps TRBD1 (5 bases). This TCR was sampled from an older woman with primary liver carcinoma and hepatitis B virus infection. The CDR3 DNA reads TGTGCCAGCAGTTCCCCCCACAGGGGGGAGCTGTTTTTT. Residues: CASSSPHRGELFF.